The rows below give T cell receptor beta chains drawn from one sample of a study of long-term antiretroviral therapy in people with HIV. Some clones are missing from TCRdb's copy, which holds only in-frame ones; the method was immunoSEQ multiplex PCR. The table shows 25,000 to 35,000 clones, with roughly nine tenths occurring only once. The material sequenced was unsorted PBMCs, taken about 5 years before starting antiretroviral therapy. These receptors all stem from a man between 45 and 60 years old with HIV. Both conserved end residues are part of each CDR3. D genes are given only for firm matches. Size is omitted from some rows. Given values are once, few, many or a class for expanded clones.

d_call,j_call,cdr3_length,v_call,clone_size,cdr3_aa,cdr3_nt
-,TRBJ1-5,14,TRBV27,-,CASSVQGPNQPQHF,TGTGCCAGCAGCGTTCAGGGACCCAATCAGCCCCAGCATTTT
-,TRBJ1-1,15,TRBV19,-,CASSTYRVGDTEAFF,TGTGCCAGTAGTACGTACAGGGTTGGGGACACTGAAGCTTTCTTT
-,TRBJ2-3,16,TRBV2,-,CASSPLRQADADTQYF,TGTGCCAGCAGTCCCCTAAGACAGGCGGATGCAGATACGCAGTATTTT
-,TRBJ1-2,12,TRBV25-1,-,CASSVGPYGYTF,TGTGCCAGCAGTGTTGGGCCCTATGGCTACACCTTC
-,TRBJ2-3,16,TRBV27,-,CASSFNLGERTDTQYF,TGTGCCAGCAGTTTTAATCTAGGGGAGCGGACAGATACGCAGTATTTT
TRBD2,TRBJ2-7,15,TRBV6-5,-,CASCCERGFSYEQYF,TGTGCCAGCTGTTGCGAGCGGGGTTTCTCCTACGAGCAGTACTTC
-,TRBJ1-1,13,TRBV5-5,-,CASSFGGDTEAFF,TGTGCCAGCAGCTTCGGAGGGGACACTGAAGCTTTCTTT
TRBD1,TRBJ1-6,14,TRBV2,-,CASSGTAYNSPLHF,TGTGCCAGCAGCGGGACAGCTTATAATTCACCCCTCCACTTT
-,TRBJ2-5,13,TRBV5-6,-,CASSWDPKETQYF,TGTGCCAGCAGCTGGGACCCGAAAGAGACCCAGTACTTC
-,TRBJ1-4,14,TRBV6-5,-,CASSVGPTNEKLFF,TGTGCCAGCAGTGTGGGACCTACAAATGAAAAACTGTTTTTT
TRBD1,TRBJ2-1,17,TRBV5-1,-,CASSLVPEDRMIGEQFF,TGCGCCAGCAGCTTGGTCCCCGAGGACAGGATGATAGGGGAGCAGTTCTTC
-,TRBJ2-3,14,TRBV6-1,-,CASSEAGATDTQYF,TGTGCCAGCAGTGAAGCAGGGGCCACAGATACGCAGTATTTT
TRBD2,TRBJ2-7,13,TRBV7-2,-,CASTGLGSYEQYF,TGTGCCAGCACCGGACTAGGATCCTACGAGCAGTACTTC
-,TRBJ1-1,15,TRBV28,once,CASSWGGGVDTEAFF,TGTGCCAGCAGTTGGGGTGGGGGTGTGGACACTGAAGCTTTCTTT
-,TRBJ2-7,15,TRBV15,few,CATSRAGGRAYEQYF,TGTGCCACCAGCAGAGCAGGGGGGCGAGCCTACGAGCAGTACTTC
-,TRBJ2-7,14,TRBV5-1,-,CASSSDSYGPEQYF,TGCGCCAGCAGCTCCGATTCGTACGGACCCGAGCAGTACTTC
-,TRBJ1-5,15,TRBV2,-,CASSDGTLSNQPQHF,TGTGCCAGCAGTGATGGGACACTTAGCAATCAGCCCCAGCATTTT
TRBD1,TRBJ2-7,16,TRBV5-5,-,CASSRARDRGPYEQYF,TGTGCCAGCAGCCGGGCTCGGGACAGGGGCCCCTACGAGCAGTACTTC
-,TRBJ2-3,15,TRBV15,once,CATSRGRGITDTQYF,TGTGCCACCAGCAGAGGTAGGGGAATAACAGATACGCAGTATTTT
-,TRBJ2-1,15,TRBV6-5,-,CASSYSPSGGDEQFF,TGTGCCAGCAGTTACTCGCCATCGGGGGGCGATGAGCAGTTCTTC
TRBD1,TRBJ2-2,13,TRBV7-2,-,CASSRTGVGELFF,TGTGCCAGCAGCCGAACAGGGGTCGGGGAGCTGTTTTTT
-,TRBJ1-5,15,TRBV7-6,-,CASSLGAGGNQPQHF,TGTGCCAGCAGCTTAGGGGCAGGCGGCAATCAGCCCCAGCATTTT
-,TRBJ2-2,16,TRBV18,-,CASSPPGGRLTGELFF,TGTGCCAGCTCACCACCTGGAGGCAGGCTCACCGGGGAGCTGTTTTTT
-,TRBJ2-1,13,TRBV7-3,-,CASSLTPGSEQFF,TGTGCCAGCAGCTTAACCCCAGGGAGTGAGCAGTTCTTC
TRBD1,TRBJ1-2,12,TRBV19,-,CASSRQGFGYTF,TGTGCCAGTTCGAGACAGGGGTTTGGCTACACCTTC
-,TRBJ1-2,19,TRBV28,-,CASSLPRGRGRSLDYGYTF,TGTGCCAGCAGCCTGCCCCGGGGTAGGGGGAGATCATTAGACTATGGCTACACCTTC
-,TRBJ2-4,10,TRBV2,-,CASSENIQYF,TGTGCCAGCAGTGAGAACATTCAGTACTTC
TRBD1,TRBJ2-3,15,TRBV30,-,CAWSVGDSRTDTQYF,TGTGCCTGGAGTGTAGGGGACAGCCGCACAGATACGCAGTATTTT
-,TRBJ1-5,17,TRBV5-5,once,CASSLGHRYNSNQPQHF,TGTGCCAGCAGCTTGGGCCACAGGTACAATAGCAATCAGCCCCAGCATTTT
-,TRBJ1-3,15,TRBV15,-,CATSRVGVSGNTIYF,TGTGCCACCAGCAGAGTGGGAGTATCTGGAAACACCATATATTTT
-,TRBJ1-1,14,TRBV7-6,-,CASSFSTGNTEAFF,TGTGCCAGCAGCTTTTCGACAGGGAACACTGAAGCTTTCTTT
-,TRBJ2-7,12,TRBV18,-,CASSPDPYEQYF,TGTGCCAGCTCACCGGACCCCTACGAGCAGTACTTC
TRBD2,TRBJ2-3,17,TRBV5-1,-,CASSEKTSGAAQDTQYF,TGCGCCAGCTCCGAAAAGACTAGCGGGGCTGCACAGGATACGCAGTATTTT
TRBD1,TRBJ2-7,16,TRBV25-1,-,CASSDADRERDYEQYF,TGTGCCAGCAGTGACGCCGACAGGGAAAGGGACTACGAGCAGTACTTC
-,TRBJ2-7,15,TRBV5-1,-,CASSLVRGAAYEQYF,TGCGCCAGCAGCTTGGTAAGGGGGGCGGCCTACGAGCAGTACTTC
TRBD2,TRBJ2-1,15,TRBV9,-,CASSEGLAGATVQFF,TGTGCCAGCAGCGAGGGACTAGCGGGGGCCACGGTCCAGTTCTTC
-,TRBJ2-3,16,TRBV7-9,-,CASSPHLGLGTDTQYF,TGTGCCAGCAGCCCCCATTTGGGACTCGGGACAGATACGCAGTATTTT
TRBD1,TRBJ2-7,13,TRBV2,few,CARADRGSYEQYF,TGTGCCAGAGCGGACAGGGGGTCCTACGAGCAGTACTTC
-,TRBJ1-1,13,TRBV18,-,CASSPTSNTEAFF,TGTGCCAGCTCACCGACGAGTAACACTGAAGCTTTCTTT
-,TRBJ1-2,17,TRBV30,-,CAWSGHVGQPPTYGYTF,TGTGCCTGGAGTGGCCACGTCGGGCAGCCGCCAACCTATGGCTACACCTTC
TRBD2,TRBJ2-4,16,TRBV5-1,-,CASSLGTSGGENIQYF,TGCGCCAGCAGCTTGGGGACTAGCGGGGGGGAAAACATTCAGTACTTC
-,TRBJ1-1,13,TRBV9,-,CASSVGRDTEAFF,TGTGCCAGCAGCGTCGGAAGGGACACTGAAGCTTTCTTT
-,TRBJ1-1,13,TRBV5-1,-,CASSLGHGTEAFF,TGCGCCAGCAGCTTGGGCCACGGCACTGAAGCTTTCTTT
-,TRBJ2-5,11,TRBV2,-,CASSPGWTQYF,TGTGCCAGCAGTCCCGGATGGACCCAGTACTTC
-,TRBJ1-6,13,TRBV6-5,-,CASRRRQNSPLHF,TGTGCCAGCAGGCGAAGACAGAATTCACCCCTCCACTTT
TRBD1,TRBJ2-7,14,TRBV2,-,CASSENRGESEQYF,TGTGCCAGCAGTGAGAACAGGGGTGAATCCGAGCAGTACTTC
-,TRBJ2-7,12,TRBV28,-,CASYSRGYEQYF,TGTGCCAGCTATTCGCGTGGCTACGAGCAGTACTTC
TRBD1,TRBJ1-2,15,TRBV5-1,-,CASRLGQGDNYGYTF,TGCGCCAGCAGATTGGGACAGGGAGACAACTATGGCTACACCTTC
TRBD1,TRBJ1-2,14,TRBV10-2,-,CASSGQGGAYGYTF,TGCGCCAGCAGTGGACAGGGGGGTGCCTATGGCTACACCTTC
TRBD2,TRBJ2-3,17,TRBV5-1,-,CASSFLAGGLSTDTQYF,TGCGCCAGCAGCTTTCTAGCGGGGGGCCTTAGCACAGATACGCAGTATTTT
-,TRBJ1-2,13,TRBV5-1,-,CASSRGGNYGYTF,TGCGCCAGCAGCCGAGGAGGGAACTATGGCTACACCTTC
-,TRBJ2-7,15,TRBV6-1,-,CASEPSRQGGGEQYF,TGTGCCAGCGAACCCAGCCGACAGGGAGGGGGCGAGCAGTACTTC
-,TRBJ1-4,14,TRBV7-9,-,CASSFHATNEKLFF,TGTGCCAGCAGCTTTCATGCAACTAATGAAAAACTGTTTTTT
-,TRBJ2-1,12,TRBV7-7,-,CASSQDGNEQFF,TGTGCTAGCAGCCAAGACGGCAATGAGCAGTTCTTC
-,TRBJ2-7,13,TRBV2,-,CASSATVIYEQYF,TGTGCCAGCAGTGCGACAGTTATCTACGAGCAGTACTTC
-,TRBJ1-5,18,TRBV5-1,-,CASSLDPTGPYGNQPQHF,TGCGCCAGCAGCTTAGACCCGACAGGCCCCTATGGCAATCAGCCCCAGCATTTT
TRBD1,TRBJ2-2,15,TRBV2,-,CASGIQGAKTGELFF,TGTGCCAGCGGTATACAGGGGGCGAAGACCGGGGAGCTGTTTTTT
TRBD2,TRBJ2-7,18,TRBV11-2,once,CASSLDSRTSGSWSEQYF,TGTGCCAGCAGCTTAGATTCCCGGACTAGCGGGAGTTGGAGCGAGCAGTACTTC
-,TRBJ2-5,12,TRBV6-1,-,CASNREQETQYF,TGTGCCAGCAATAGAGAGCAAGAGACCCAGTACTTC
TRBD2,TRBJ2-1,16,TRBV19,-,CASRQGLAGANNEQFF,TGTGCCAGTAGACAGGGGCTAGCGGGAGCAAACAATGAGCAGTTCTTC